This T cell receptor (beta chain) is from a study of blood T cell repertoires in COVID-19. As for the study in general: PBMCs, B-cell-depleted T cells, or T cells were the source of the cDNA or gDNA that made up the material.

Germline trimming cut 9 bases from V and 4 bases from J; bases unmatched to any gene: 12. Germline V gene lookup returns CDR1 LNHDA and CDR2 SQIVND (reference sequence). The CDR3 runs 15 residues. As handled by the study authors: The authors estimated nucleated cell counts from reference gene primer amplification. Produced via immunoSEQ multiplex PCR; TCRdb's table is partial and in-frame only. The V and J calls and clone size were taken over from that table, and D and trimming were inferred from the DNA. The sample yields around 620,000 clones, around 89% seen once. The material sequenced was peripheral blood. V and J are TRBV19 and TRBJ1-2; 9 bases are shared with TRBD1. The sequence was obtained from a woman younger than 30 with acute or convalescent COVID-19. CDR3 in DNA: TGTGCCAGCAAGACTCAACGGACAGGGGTCTATGGCTACACCTTC. It is translated as CASKTQRTGVYGYTF.